Sequencing of this TCR beta chain was carried out in a study of blood T cells in healthy people across ages. Study results and caveats: Unknown CMV status may confound age-related changes in expanded clones. PBMCs went unsorted, and a conclusive naive versus antigen-experienced comparison was therefore prevented. The fall in TCR beta diversity per million T cells was roughly linear with age. Long-lived and aged donors differed, with more naive CD4+ cells and higher diversity in the long-lived.

Notes on this clonotype: The antigen is unknown.

Trimming at V came to 2 bases and at J to 2 bases, leaving 8 bases not matched to a gene. Per the germline V gene, CDR1 is ENHRY and CDR2 is SYGVKD. The CDR3 has 16 residues. Through a sample-barcoded 5' primer and a J-beta primer mix, a second PCR was run for roughly 7 to 12 cycles. TCRdb independently ran MiXCR on the 5' RACE reads; one entry per CDR3 protein. The sample consists of about 970,000 distinct CDR3 sequences, roughly 51% of them appearing once. The chain carries TRBV10-3 and TRBJ2-5; 7 nucleotides align to TRBD2. Specimen: blood. The clonotype comes from a woman aged 60 to 75 in good health. CDR3 sequence: CAISEGGGPAQETQYF. The DNA of the CDR3 is TGTGCCATCAGTGAGGGGGGGGGACCGGCACAAGAGACCCAGTACTTC.